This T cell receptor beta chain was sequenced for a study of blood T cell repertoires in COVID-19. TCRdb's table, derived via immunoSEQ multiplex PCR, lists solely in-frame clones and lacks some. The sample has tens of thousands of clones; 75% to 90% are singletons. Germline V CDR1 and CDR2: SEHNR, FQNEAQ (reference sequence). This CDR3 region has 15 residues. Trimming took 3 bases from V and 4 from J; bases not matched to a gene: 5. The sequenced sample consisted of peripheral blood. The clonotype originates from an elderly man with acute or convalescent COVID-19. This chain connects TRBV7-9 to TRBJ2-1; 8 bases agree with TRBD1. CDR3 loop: CASSFQGAQYNEQFF. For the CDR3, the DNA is TGTGCCAGCAGCTTCCAGGGGGCGCAATACAATGAGCAGTTCTTC.